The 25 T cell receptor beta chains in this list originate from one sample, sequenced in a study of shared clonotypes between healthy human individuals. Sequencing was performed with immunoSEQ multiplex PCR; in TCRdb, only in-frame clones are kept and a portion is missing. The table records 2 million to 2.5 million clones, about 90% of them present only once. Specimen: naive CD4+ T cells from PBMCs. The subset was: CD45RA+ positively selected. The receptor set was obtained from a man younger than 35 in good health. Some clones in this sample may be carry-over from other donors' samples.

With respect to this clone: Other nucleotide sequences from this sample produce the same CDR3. The CDR3 DNA reads as TGTGCCAGCAGCCTGATTCAGGGGGCCAAAAACATTCAGTACTTC. As protein: CASSLIQGAKNIQYF. The chain joins TRBV7-2 to TRBJ2-4; possible D gene TRBD1, 6 bases. V shed 5 bases and J shed 1 base, with 12 bases lying between them. Germline V gene lookup returns CDR1 SGHTA and CDR2 FQGNSA. This CDR3 is built from 15 residues.

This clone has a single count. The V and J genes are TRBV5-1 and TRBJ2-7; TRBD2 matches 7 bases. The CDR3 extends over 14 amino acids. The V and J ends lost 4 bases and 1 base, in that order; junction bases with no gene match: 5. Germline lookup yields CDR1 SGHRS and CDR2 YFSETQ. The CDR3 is CASSAGGGSYEQYF. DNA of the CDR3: TGCGCCAGCAGCGCTGGGGGGGGTTCCTACGAGCAGTACTTC.

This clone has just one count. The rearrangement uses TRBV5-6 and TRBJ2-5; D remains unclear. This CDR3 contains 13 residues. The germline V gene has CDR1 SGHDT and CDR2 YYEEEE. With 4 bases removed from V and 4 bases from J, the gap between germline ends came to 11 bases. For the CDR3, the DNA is TGTGCCAGCAGCGTGAGCCCTCGAGAGACCCAGTACTTC. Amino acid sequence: CASSVSPRETQYF.

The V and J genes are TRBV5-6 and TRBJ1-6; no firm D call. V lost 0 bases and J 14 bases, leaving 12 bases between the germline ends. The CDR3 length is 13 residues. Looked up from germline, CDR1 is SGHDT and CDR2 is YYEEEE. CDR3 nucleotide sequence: TGTGCCAGCAGCTTGGAGGCTCGAGGAACCCTCCACTTT. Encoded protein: CASSLEARGTLHF.

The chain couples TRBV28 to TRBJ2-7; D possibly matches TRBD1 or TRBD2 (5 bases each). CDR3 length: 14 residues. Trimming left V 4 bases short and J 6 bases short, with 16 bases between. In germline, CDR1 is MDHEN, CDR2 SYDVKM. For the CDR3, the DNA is TGTGCCAGCAGTTCCGGGACCCCGGTTCCCGAGCAGTACTTC. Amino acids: CASSSGTPVPEQYF. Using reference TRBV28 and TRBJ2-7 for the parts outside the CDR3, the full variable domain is DVKVTQSSRYLVKRTGEKVFLECVQDMDHENMFWYRQDPGLGLRLIYFSYDVKMKEKGDIPEGYSVSREKKERFSLILESASTNQTSMYLCASSSGTPVPEQYFGPGTRLTVT.

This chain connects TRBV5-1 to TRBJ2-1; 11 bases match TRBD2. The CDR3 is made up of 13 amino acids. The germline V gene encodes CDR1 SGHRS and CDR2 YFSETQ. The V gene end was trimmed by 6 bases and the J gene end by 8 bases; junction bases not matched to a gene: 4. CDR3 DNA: TGCGCCAGCAAACTAGCGGGAGTCCATGAGCAGTTCTTC. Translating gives CASKLAGVHEQFF.

The CDR3 nucleotides read TGTGCCAGCAGCCCTCGGGGGGACAATGAGCAGTTCTTC. Amino acids: CASSPRGDNEQFF. This chain uses TRBV7-2 with TRBJ2-1, with 7 bases matching TRBD2. This CDR3 is 13 amino acids long. CDR1 is SGHTA and CDR2 is FQGNSA in the germline V gene. The V and J ends lost 5 bases and 5 bases, in that order; junction bases with no gene match: 3. The whole variable domain, filled in from reference TRBV7-2 and TRBJ2-1, reads GAGVSQSPSNKVTEKGKDVELRCDPISGHTALYWYRQSLGQGLEFLIYFQGNSAPDKSGLPSDRFSAERTGGSVSTLTIQRTQQEDSAVYLCASSPRGDNEQFFGPGTRLTVL.

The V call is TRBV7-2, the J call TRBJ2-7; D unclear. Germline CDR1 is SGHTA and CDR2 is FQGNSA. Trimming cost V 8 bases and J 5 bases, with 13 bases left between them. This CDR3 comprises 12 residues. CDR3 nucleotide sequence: TGTGCCAGCTCTCCCGGGTTTAACGAGCAGTACTTC. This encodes CASSPGFNEQYF.

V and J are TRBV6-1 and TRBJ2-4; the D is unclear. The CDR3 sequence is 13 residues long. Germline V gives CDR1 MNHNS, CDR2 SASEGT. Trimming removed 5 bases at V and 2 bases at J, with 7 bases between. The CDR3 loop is CASSLDPKNIQYF. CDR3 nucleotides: TGTGCCAGCAGTCTAGACCCCAAAAACATTCAGTACTTC.

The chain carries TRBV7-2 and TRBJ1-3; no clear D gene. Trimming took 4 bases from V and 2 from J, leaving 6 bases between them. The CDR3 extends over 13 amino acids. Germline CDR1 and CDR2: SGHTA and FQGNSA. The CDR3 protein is CASSYLPGNTIYF. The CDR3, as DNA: TGTGCCAGCAGCTATTTACCTGGAAACACCATATATTTT.

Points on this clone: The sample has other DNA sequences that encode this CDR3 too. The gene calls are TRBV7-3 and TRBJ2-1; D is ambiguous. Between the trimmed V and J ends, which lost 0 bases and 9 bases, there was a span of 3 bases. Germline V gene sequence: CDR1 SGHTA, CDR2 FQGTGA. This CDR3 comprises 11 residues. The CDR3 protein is CASSLTGEQFF. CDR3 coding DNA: TGTGCCAGCAGCTTAACGGGTGAGCAGTTCTTC.

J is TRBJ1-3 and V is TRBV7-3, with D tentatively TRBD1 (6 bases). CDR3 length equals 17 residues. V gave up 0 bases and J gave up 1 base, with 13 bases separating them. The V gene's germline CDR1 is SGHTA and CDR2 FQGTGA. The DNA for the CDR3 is TGTGCCAGCAGCTTAACTTTATCGGGGGCATCTGGAAACACCATATATTTT. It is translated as CASSLTLSGASGNTIYF.

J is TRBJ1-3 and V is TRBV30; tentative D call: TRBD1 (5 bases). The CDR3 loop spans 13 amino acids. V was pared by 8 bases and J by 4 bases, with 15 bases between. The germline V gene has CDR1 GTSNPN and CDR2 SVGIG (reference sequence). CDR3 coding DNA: TGTGCCCGTCGGCCCAGGGCGGGAAACACCATATATTTT. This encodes CARRPRAGNTIYF.

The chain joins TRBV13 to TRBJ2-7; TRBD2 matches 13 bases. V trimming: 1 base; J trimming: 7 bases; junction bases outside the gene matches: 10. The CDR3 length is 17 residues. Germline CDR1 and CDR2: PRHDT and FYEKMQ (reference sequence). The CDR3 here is CASSLAGTSGTQGEQYF. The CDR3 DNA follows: TGTGCCAGCAGCTTAGCAGGGACTAGCGGGACACAAGGGGAGCAGTACTTC.

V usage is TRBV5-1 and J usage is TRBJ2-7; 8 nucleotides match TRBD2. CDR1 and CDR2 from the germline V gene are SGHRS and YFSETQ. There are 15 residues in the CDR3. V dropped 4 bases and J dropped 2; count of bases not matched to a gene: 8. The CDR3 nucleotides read TGCGCCAGCAGCCCCGTTGTAGCGGGGACCTACGAGCAGTACTTC. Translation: CASSPVVAGTYEQYF.

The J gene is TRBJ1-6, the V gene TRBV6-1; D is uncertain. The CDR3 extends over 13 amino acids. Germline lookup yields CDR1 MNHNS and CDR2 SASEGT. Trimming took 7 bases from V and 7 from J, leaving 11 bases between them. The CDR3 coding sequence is TGTGCCAGCATCCTGACCCTAAATTCACCCCTCCACTTT. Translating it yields CASILTLNSPLHF.

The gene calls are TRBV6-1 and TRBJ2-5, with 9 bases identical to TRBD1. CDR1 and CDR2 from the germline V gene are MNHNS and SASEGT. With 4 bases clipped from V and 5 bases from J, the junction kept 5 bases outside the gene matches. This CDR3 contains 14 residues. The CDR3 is CASSGTGGGETQYF. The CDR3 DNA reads TGTGCCAGCAGTGGAACAGGGGGCGGGGAGACCCAGTACTTC.

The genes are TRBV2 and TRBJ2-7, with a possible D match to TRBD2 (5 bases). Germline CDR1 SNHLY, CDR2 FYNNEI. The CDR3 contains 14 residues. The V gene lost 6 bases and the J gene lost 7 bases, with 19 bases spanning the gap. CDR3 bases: TGTGCCAGCAGGAACTCCGGGTCTCGGGGAGAGCAGTACTTC. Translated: CASRNSGSRGEQYF. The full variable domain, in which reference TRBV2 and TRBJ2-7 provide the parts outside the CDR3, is EPEVTQTPSHQVTQMGQEVILRCVPISNHLYFYWYRQILGQKVEFLVSFYNNEISEKSEIFDDQFSVERPDGSNFTLKIRSTKLEDSAMYFCASRNSGSRGEQYFGPGTRLTVT.

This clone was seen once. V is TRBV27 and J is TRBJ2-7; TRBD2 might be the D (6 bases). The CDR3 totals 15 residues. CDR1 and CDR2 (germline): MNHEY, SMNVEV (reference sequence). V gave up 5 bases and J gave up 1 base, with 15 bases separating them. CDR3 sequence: CASSRLTGESYEQYF. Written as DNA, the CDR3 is TGTGCCAGCAGTAGATTAACGGGAGAATCCTACGAGCAGTACTTC.

This CDR3 reads CASSERARVPNEKLFF. The CDR3 bases are TGTGCCAGCAGTGAAAGGGCCAGGGTCCCTAATGAAAAACTGTTTTTT. The J gene is TRBJ1-4, the V gene TRBV6-1; the D gene is possibly TRBD1 (5 bases). Germline V gene data show CDR1 as MNHNS and CDR2 as SASEGT. The CDR3 contains 16 residues. V was clipped by 2 bases and J by 3 bases, with 13 bases between them.

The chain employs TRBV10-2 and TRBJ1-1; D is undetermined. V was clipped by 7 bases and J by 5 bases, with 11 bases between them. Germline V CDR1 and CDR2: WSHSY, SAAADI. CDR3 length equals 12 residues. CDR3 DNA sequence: TGCGCCAGCAAATATACCGGGACTGAAGCTTTCTTT. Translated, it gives CASKYTGTEAFF.

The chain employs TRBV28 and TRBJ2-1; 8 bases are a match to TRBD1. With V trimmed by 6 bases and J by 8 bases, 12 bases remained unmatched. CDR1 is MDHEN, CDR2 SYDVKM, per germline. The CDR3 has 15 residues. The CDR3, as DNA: TGTGCCAGCAGCGGGCAGGGGGCGGGTCTCGATGAGCAGTTCTTC. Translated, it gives CASSGQGAGLDEQFF.

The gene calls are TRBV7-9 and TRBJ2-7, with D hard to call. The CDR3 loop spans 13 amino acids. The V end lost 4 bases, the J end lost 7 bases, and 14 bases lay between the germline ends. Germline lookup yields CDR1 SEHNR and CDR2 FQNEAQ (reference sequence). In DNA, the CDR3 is TGTGCCAGCAGCTCCGGGCCCTACGGGGAGCAGTACTTC. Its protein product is CASSSGPYGEQYF.

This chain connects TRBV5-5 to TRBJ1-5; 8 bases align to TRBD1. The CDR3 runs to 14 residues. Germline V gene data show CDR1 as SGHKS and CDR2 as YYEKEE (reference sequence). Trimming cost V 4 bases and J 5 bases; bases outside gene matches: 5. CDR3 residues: CASSPQQGDQPQHF. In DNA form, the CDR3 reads TGTGCCAGCAGCCCACAACAGGGGGATCAGCCCCAGCATTTT.

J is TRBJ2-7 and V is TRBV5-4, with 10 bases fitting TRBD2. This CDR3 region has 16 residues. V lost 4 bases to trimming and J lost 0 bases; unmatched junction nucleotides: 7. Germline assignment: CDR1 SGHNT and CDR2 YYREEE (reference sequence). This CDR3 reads CASSPTSGPFSYEQYF. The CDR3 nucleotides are TGTGCCAGCAGCCCGACTAGCGGGCCGTTCTCCTACGAGCAGTACTTC.